The T cell receptor beta chain described here comes from a study of shared clonotypes between healthy human individuals. The study, taken as a whole, reports: Tissue TCR repertoires likely differ from these blood-only repertoires.

The CDR3 totals 11 residues. CDR1 is DFQATT, CDR2 SNEGSKA, per germline (reference sequence). It was about 0.3 ug DNA, about 33,000 T cell genomes, that went into each replicate PCR of unsorted PBMC. Profiling relied on immunoSEQ multiplex PCR, and the TCRdb table lists in-frame clones only, not all of them. The table includes about 530,000 clones, around 79% detected once. A remark on this clone: The target antigen is unknown.

Sequencing was carried out using PBMCs. The origin of this receptor is a middle-aged woman in good health. Some clones in this sample may be carry-over from other donors' samples. This chain connects TRBV20-1 to TRBJ2-1; D not resolved. The CDR3 region is CNPSQDNEQFF. The CDR3 DNA is TGCAACCCCTCTCAGGACAATGAGCAGTTCTTC.